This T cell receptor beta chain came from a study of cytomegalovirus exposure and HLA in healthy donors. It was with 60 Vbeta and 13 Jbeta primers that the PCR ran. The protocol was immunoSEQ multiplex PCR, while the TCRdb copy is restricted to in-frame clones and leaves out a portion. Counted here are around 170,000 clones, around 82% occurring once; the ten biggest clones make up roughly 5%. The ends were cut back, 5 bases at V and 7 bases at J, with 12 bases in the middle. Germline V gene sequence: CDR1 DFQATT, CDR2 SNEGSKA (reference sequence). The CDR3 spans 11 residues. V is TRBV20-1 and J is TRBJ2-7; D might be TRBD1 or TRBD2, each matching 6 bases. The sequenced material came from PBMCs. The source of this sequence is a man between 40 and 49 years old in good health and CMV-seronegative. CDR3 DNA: TGCAGTGCTGGAGGGGGGAGGGAGCAGTACTTC. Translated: CSAGGGREQYF.